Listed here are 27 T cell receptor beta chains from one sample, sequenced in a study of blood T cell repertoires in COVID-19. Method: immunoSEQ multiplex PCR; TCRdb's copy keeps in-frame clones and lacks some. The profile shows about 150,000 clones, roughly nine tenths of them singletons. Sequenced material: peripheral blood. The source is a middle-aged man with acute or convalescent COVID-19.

Written as DNA, the CDR3 is TGTGCCAGCAGCCTCTTAACTAATGAAAAACTGTTTTTT. It is translated as CASSLLTNEKLFF. This sequence joins TRBV5-5 and TRBJ1-4; D remains ambiguous. V was shortened by 4 bases and J by 1 base, with 5 bases between the two germline ends. There are 13 residues in the CDR3. Germline CDR1 and CDR2: SGHKS and YYEKEE (reference sequence).

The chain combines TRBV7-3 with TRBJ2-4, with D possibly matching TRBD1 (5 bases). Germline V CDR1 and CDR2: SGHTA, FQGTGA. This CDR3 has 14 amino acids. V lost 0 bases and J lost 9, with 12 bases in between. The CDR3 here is CASSLTYQGTIQYF. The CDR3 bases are TGTGCCAGCAGCTTAACGTATCAGGGTACCATTCAGTACTTC.

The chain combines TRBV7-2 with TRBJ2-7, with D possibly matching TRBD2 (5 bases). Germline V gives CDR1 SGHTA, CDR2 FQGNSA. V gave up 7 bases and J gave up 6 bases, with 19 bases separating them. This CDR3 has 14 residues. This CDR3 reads CASTSRSGSGEQYF. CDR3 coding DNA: TGTGCCAGCACCTCCCGGTCGGGGTCTGGCGAGCAGTACTTC.

The CDR3 loop reads CASGGLAGGLQETQYF. The CDR3 coding sequence is TGCGCCAGCGGGGGACTAGCGGGAGGCCTCCAAGAGACCCAGTACTTC. This chain links TRBV10-2 with TRBJ2-5; 15 bases map to TRBD2. V shed 8 bases, J shed 1 base, and the junction held 5 bases outside the gene matches. The CDR3 has 16 residues. Germline loops: CDR1 WSHSY, CDR2 SAAADI.

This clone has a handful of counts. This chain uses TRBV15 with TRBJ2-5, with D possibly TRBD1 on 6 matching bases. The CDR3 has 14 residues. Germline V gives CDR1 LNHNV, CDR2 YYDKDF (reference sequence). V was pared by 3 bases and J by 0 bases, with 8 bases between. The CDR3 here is CATSRRDNQETQYF. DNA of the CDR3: TGTGCCACCAGCAGGAGGGACAACCAAGAGACCCAGTACTTC.

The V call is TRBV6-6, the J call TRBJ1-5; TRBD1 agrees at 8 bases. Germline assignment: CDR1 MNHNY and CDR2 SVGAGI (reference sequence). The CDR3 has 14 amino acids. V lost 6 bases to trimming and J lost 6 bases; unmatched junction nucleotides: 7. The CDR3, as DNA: TGTGCCAGCAGCCGGACAGGGTGCAGTCAGCCCCAGCATTTT. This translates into CASSRTGCSQPQHF.

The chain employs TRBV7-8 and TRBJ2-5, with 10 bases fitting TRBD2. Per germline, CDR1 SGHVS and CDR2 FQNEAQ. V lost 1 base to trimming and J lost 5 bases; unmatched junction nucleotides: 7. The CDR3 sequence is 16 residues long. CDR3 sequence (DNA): TGTGCCAGCAGCTTAGGGGGGCTAGCGGGGGTTGAGACCCAGTACTTC. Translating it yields CASSLGGLAGVETQYF.

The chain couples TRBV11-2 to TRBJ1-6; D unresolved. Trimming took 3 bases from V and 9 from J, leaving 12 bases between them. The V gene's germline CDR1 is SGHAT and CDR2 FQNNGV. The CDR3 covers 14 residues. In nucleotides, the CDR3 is TGTGCCAGCAGCTTTCCCCAGGATCGTTCACCCCTCCACTTT. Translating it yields CASSFPQDRSPLHF. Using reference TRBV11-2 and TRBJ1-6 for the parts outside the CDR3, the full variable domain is EAGVAQSPRYKIIEKRQSVAFWCNPISGHATLYWYQQILGQGPKLLIQFQNNGVVDDSQLPKDRFSAERLKGVDSTLKIQPAKLEDSAVYLCASSFPQDRSPLHFGNGTRLTVT.

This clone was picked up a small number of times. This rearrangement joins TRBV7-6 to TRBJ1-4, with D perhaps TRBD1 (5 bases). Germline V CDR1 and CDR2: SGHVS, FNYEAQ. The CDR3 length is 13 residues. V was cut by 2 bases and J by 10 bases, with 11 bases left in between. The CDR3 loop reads CASSLQGRAKLFF. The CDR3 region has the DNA TGTGCCAGCAGCTTACAGGGAAGAGCAAAACTGTTTTTT.

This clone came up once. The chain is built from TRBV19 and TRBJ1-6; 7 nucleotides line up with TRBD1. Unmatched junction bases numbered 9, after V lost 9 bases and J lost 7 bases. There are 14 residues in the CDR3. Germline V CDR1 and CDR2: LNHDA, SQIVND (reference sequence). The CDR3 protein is CASRPDRANSPLHF. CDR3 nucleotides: TGTGCCAGCCGACCAGACAGGGCGAATTCACCCCTCCACTTT.

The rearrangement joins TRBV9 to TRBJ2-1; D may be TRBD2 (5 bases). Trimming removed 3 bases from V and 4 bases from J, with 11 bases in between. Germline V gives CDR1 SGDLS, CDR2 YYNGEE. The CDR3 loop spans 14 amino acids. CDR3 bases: TGTGCCAGCAGCGCCCCGGGGTCTTACAATGAGCAGTTCTTC. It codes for CASSAPGSYNEQFF.

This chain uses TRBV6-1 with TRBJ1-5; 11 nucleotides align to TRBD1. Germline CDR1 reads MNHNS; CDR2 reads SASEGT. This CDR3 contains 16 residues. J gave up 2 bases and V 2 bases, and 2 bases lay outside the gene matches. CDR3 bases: TGTGCCAGCAGTGAAAGGGGACAGGGGGGCAATCAGCCCCAGCATTTT. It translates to CASSERGQGGNQPQHF.

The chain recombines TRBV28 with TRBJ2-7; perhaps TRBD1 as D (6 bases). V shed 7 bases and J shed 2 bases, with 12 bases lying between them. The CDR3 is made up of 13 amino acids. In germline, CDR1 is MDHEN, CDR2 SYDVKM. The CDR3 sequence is CASTWDNTYEQYF. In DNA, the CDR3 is TGTGCCAGCACCTGGGACAACACCTACGAGCAGTACTTC.

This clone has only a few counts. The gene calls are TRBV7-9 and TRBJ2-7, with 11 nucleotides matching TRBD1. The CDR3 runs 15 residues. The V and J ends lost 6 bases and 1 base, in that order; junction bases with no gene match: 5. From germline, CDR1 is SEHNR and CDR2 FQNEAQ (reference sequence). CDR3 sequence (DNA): TGTGCCAGCAGGGCCGGGACAGGGGGTTCCTACGAGCAGTACTTC. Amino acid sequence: CASRAGTGGSYEQYF.

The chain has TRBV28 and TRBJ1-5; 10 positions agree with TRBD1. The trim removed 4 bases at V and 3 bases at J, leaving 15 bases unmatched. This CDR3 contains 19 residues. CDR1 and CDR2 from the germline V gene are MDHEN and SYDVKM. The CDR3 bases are TGTGCCAGCAGTTCCGACCAACCAGGACAGGGGGTCCCCAATCAGCCCCAGCATTTT. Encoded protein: CASSSDQPGQGVPNQPQHF. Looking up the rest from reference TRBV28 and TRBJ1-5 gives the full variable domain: DVKVTQSSRYLVKRTGEKVFLECVQDMDHENMFWYRQDPGLGLRLIYFSYDVKMKEKGDIPEGYSVSREKKERFSLILESASTNQTSMYLCASSSDQPGQGVPNQPQHFGDGTRLSIL.

The CDR3 here is CAWDLQGATGELFF. CDR3 DNA: TGTGCCTGGGACCTACAAGGGGCCACCGGGGAGCTGTTTTTT. This chain uses TRBV30 with TRBJ2-2; weak D call: TRBD1 (5 bases). V lost 5 bases to trimming and J lost 4 bases, with 14 bases between them. Germline loops: CDR1 GTSNPN, CDR2 SVGIG (reference sequence). The CDR3 contains 14 residues.

CDR3 coding DNA: TGTGCCAGCAGCTTGGACAGGGACCGCGGCTACACCTTC. It is translated as CASSLDRDRGYTF. The J gene is TRBJ1-2, the V gene TRBV5-8, with D maybe TRBD1 (6 bases). Trimming left V 0 bases short and J 8 bases short, with 11 bases between. Per germline, CDR1 SGHTS and CDR2 YDEGEE. CDR3 size: 13 residues.

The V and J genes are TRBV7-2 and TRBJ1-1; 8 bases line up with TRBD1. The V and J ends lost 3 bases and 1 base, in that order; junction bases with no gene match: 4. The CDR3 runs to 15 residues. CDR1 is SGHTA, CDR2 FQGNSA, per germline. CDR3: CASSFTGTGNTEAFF. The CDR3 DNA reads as TGTGCCAGCAGCTTCACCGGGACAGGGAACACTGAAGCTTTCTTT.

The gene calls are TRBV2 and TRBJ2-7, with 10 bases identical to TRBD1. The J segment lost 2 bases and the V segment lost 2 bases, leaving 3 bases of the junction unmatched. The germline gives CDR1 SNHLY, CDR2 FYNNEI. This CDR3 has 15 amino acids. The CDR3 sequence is CASSERGTGAYEQYF. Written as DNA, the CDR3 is TGTGCCAGCAGTGAAAGGGGGACAGGGGCCTACGAGCAGTACTTC. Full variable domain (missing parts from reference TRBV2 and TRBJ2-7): EPEVTQTPSHQVTQMGQEVILRCVPISNHLYFYWYRQILGQKVEFLVSFYNNEISEKSEIFDDQFSVERPDGSNFTLKIRSTKLEDSAMYFCASSERGTGAYEQYFGPGTRLTVT.

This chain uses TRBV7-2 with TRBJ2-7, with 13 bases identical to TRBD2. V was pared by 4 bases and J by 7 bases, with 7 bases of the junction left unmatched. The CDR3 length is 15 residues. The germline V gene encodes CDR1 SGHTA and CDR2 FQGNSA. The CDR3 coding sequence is TGTGCCAGCAGCTCCGGACTAGCGGGAGCTTGGGAGCAGTACTTC. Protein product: CASSSGLAGAWEQYF.

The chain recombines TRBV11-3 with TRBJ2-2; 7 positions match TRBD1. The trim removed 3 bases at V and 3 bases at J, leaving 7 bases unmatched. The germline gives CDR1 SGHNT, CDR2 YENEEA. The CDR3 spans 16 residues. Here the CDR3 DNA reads TGTGCCAGCAGCTTCTCCAGGGGGACAGACACCGGGGAGCTGTTTTTT. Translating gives CASSFSRGTDTGELFF. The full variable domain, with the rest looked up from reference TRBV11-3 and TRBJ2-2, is EAGVVQSPRYKIIEKKQPVAFWCNPISGHNTLYWYLQNLGQGPELLIRYENEEAVDDSQLPKDRFSAERLKGVDSTLKIQPAELGDSAVYLCASSFSRGTDTGELFFGEGSRLTVL.

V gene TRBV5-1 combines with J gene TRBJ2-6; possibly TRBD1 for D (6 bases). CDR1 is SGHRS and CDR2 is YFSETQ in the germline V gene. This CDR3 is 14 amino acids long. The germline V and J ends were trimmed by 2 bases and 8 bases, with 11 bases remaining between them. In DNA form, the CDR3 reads TGCGCCAGCAGCTTAGGGGGTGCTACCAACGTCCTGACTTTC. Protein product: CASSLGGATNVLTF.

In DNA form, the CDR3 reads TGCGCCAGCAGCGGGGGGACTTCCGGAGATACGCAGTATTTT. This codes for CASSGGTSGDTQYF. The chain is built from TRBV5-1 and TRBJ2-3, with a tentative D call TRBD2 (6 bases). This CDR3 has 14 residues. Looked up from germline, CDR1 is SGHRS and CDR2 is YFSETQ. V lost 4 bases to trimming and J lost 5 bases, with 14 bases between them.

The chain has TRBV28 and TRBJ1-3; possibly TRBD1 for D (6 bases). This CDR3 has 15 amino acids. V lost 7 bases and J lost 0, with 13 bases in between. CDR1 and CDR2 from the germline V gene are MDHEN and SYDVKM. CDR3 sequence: CASTRGRGSGNTIYF. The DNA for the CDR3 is TGTGCCAGCACCCGAGGCAGGGGCTCTGGAAACACCATATATTTT.

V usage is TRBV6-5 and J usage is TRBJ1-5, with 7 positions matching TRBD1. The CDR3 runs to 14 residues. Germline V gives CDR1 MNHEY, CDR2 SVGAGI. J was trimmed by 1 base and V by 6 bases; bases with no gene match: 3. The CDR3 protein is CASRLTGSNQPQHF. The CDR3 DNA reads TGTGCCAGCAGGTTGACAGGGAGCAATCAGCCCCAGCATTTT.

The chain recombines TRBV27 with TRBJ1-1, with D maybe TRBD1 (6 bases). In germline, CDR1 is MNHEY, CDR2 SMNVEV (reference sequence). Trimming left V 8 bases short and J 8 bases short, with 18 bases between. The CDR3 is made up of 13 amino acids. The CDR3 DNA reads TGTGCCAGCCGTAAAACAGGGTCCTCGGAAGCTTTCTTT. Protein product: CASRKTGSSEAFF.

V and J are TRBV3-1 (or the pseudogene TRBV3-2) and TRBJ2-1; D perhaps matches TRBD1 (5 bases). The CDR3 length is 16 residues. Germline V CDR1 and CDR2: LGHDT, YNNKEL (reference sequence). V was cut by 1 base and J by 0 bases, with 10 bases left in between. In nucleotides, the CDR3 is TGTGCCAGCAGCCAAGGGGGCCCGCACTCCTACAATGAGCAGTTCTTC. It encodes CASSQGGPHSYNEQFF.